These T cell receptor beta chains were read from a single sample in a study of blood T cell repertoires in COVID-19. The assay was immunoSEQ multiplex PCR, and TCRdb's table has in-frame clones only and misses some. The sample includes approximately 100,000 clones, around 89% of them seen just once. Material: peripheral blood. The source of these receptors is a human donor with acute or convalescent COVID-19. The donor label of this sample is uncertain. Both conserved end residues are part of each CDR3. Fields, in order: J gene, D gene, clone size, V gene, CDR3 DNA, CDR3 protein. A D gene is named only where the DNA matches it firmly. Part of the rows lack a size; the others show once, few, many or a class for expanded clones.

J gene: TRBJ1-6; D gene: .; clone size: once; V gene: TRBV25-1; CDR3 DNA: TGTGCCAGCAGTGACCCCAGACTGTTAAATTCACCCCTCCACTTT; CDR3 protein: CASSDPRLLNSPLHF
J gene: TRBJ2-3; D gene: .; clone size: .; V gene: TRBV7-2; CDR3 DNA: TGTGCCAGCTCCCAAGGGGGAACCCGCACAGATACGCAGTATTTT; CDR3 protein: CASSQGGTRTDTQYF
J gene: TRBJ2-7; D gene: .; clone size: .; V gene: TRBV28; CDR3 DNA: TGTGCCAGCAGTTTATTGGGGGGAAGTGACTACGAGCAGTACTTC; CDR3 protein: CASSLLGGSDYEQYF
J gene: TRBJ2-1; D gene: TRBD1; clone size: .; V gene: TRBV24-1; CDR3 DNA: TGTGCCACCAGTGATATGATCCCGGGACAGGGGGACAATGAGCAGTTCTTC; CDR3 protein: CATSDMIPGQGDNEQFF
J gene: TRBJ1-6; D gene: TRBD1; clone size: .; V gene: TRBV6-5; CDR3 DNA: TGTGCCAGCAGTTACGGTCCGACAGGGGGAAATTCACCCCTCCACTTT; CDR3 protein: CASSYGPTGGNSPLHF
J gene: TRBJ1-1; D gene: TRBD1; clone size: .; V gene: TRBV5-1; CDR3 DNA: TGCGCCAGCAGCTTTGGTACAGGGGGGAAGGTGAATTCTGAAGCTTTCTTT; CDR3 protein: CASSFGTGGKVNSEAFF
J gene: TRBJ2-7; D gene: TRBD1; clone size: .; V gene: TRBV6-5; CDR3 DNA: TGTGCCAGCAGGGGGGACAGGGCAGCGTTCGAGCAGTACTTC; CDR3 protein: CASRGDRAAFEQYF
J gene: TRBJ1-2; D gene: TRBD1; clone size: .; V gene: TRBV5-1; CDR3 DNA: TGCGCCAGCAGCTACACAGGGGAAGCTAACTATGGCTACACCTTC; CDR3 protein: CASSYTGEANYGYTF
J gene: TRBJ2-5; D gene: .; clone size: .; V gene: TRBV7-3; CDR3 DNA: TGTGCCAGCAGCCCCTTAGTCGGGGAGACCCAGTACTTC; CDR3 protein: CASSPLVGETQYF
J gene: TRBJ2-5; D gene: TRBD2; clone size: .; V gene: TRBV5-1; CDR3 DNA: TGCGCCAGCAGCGGGGGGACTAGCGGGAGGGCCGGATCTGAGACCCAGTACTTC; CDR3 protein: CASSGGTSGRAGSETQYF
J gene: TRBJ1-4; D gene: .; clone size: .; V gene: TRBV4-2; CDR3 DNA: TGTGCCAGCAGCCGGGGCCAGCAGGAAAAACTGTTTTTT; CDR3 protein: CASSRGQQEKLFF
J gene: TRBJ1-2; D gene: .; clone size: once; V gene: TRBV25-1; CDR3 DNA: TGTGCCAGCAGTGAATTTTCGGGTGTTGGCTATGGCTACACCTTC; CDR3 protein: CASSEFSGVGYGYTF
J gene: TRBJ1-1; D gene: .; clone size: few; V gene: TRBV28; CDR3 DNA: TGTGCCAGCAGCCAAAAGCCCCAGGGCGGGGGGACTGAAGCTTTCTTT; CDR3 protein: CASSQKPQGGGTEAFF
J gene: TRBJ1-5; D gene: .; clone size: .; V gene: TRBV30; CDR3 DNA: TGTGCCTGGAGTGAGGGGCTTAGCAATCAGCCCCAGCATTTT; CDR3 protein: CAWSEGLSNQPQHF
J gene: TRBJ1-2; D gene: .; clone size: .; V gene: TRBV6-6; CDR3 DNA: TGTGCCAGCAGTTACGTCCAGGGGAACTTCGTCTCCCCCTACACCTTC; CDR3 protein: CASSYVQGNFVSPYTF
J gene: TRBJ2-7; D gene: TRBD1; clone size: .; V gene: TRBV18; CDR3 DNA: TGTGCCAGCTCACCGAGACAGGGGACCTACGAGCAGTACTTC; CDR3 protein: CASSPRQGTYEQYF
J gene: TRBJ1-2; D gene: TRBD1; clone size: .; V gene: TRBV7-8; CDR3 DNA: TGTGCCAGCAGCTTAGAGACAGGGGATGGCTACACCTTC; CDR3 protein: CASSLETGDGYTF
J gene: TRBJ1-5; D gene: .; clone size: .; V gene: TRBV28; CDR3 DNA: TGTGCCAGCAGTACGACAGATTATAGCAATCAGCCCCAGCATTTT; CDR3 protein: CASSTTDYSNQPQHF
J gene: TRBJ1-2; D gene: TRBD1; clone size: .; V gene: TRBV3-1/TRBV3-2; CDR3 DNA: TGTGCCAGCAGCCGGACAGGGGGTGTGGGAGCTCACTATGGCTACACCTTC; CDR3 protein: CASSRTGGVGAHYGYTF
J gene: TRBJ1-3; D gene: TRBD1; clone size: .; V gene: TRBV7-8; CDR3 DNA: TGTGCCAGCAGCCTCGGGACAGCCACCATATATTTT; CDR3 protein: CASSLGTATIYF
J gene: TRBJ1-1; D gene: .; clone size: few; V gene: TRBV5-1; CDR3 DNA: TGCGCCAGCAGCTTGGCGGGATTTCTGAACACTGAAGCTTTCTTT; CDR3 protein: CASSLAGFLNTEAFF
J gene: TRBJ2-6; D gene: .; clone size: .; V gene: TRBV19; CDR3 DNA: TGTGCCAGTAATCCGGCGCCAGGGCGCTCTGGGGCCAACGTCCTGACTTTC; CDR3 protein: CASNPAPGRSGANVLTF
J gene: TRBJ2-7; D gene: TRBD2; clone size: .; V gene: TRBV28; CDR3 DNA: TGTGCCAGCAGGCCCGGGACTAGCGGGAGATACGAGCAGTACTTC; CDR3 protein: CASRPGTSGRYEQYF
J gene: TRBJ2-5; D gene: .; clone size: .; V gene: TRBV5-5; CDR3 DNA: TGTGCCAGCAGCTTGGTCGGGAAAGAGACCCAGTACTTC; CDR3 protein: CASSLVGKETQYF
J gene: TRBJ1-1; D gene: .; clone size: .; V gene: TRBV15; CDR3 DNA: TGTGCCACCACCACCGTCCGTGCCGCTGGGAGCACTGAAGCTTTCTTT; CDR3 protein: CATTTVRAAGSTEAFF
J gene: TRBJ2-1; D gene: TRBD1; clone size: .; V gene: TRBV7-2; CDR3 DNA: TGTGCCAGCAGCCGCGGACAGGAGTACAATGAGCAGTTCTTC; CDR3 protein: CASSRGQEYNEQFF
J gene: TRBJ1-2; D gene: TRBD1; clone size: .; V gene: TRBV28; CDR3 DNA: TGTGCCAGCAGTTCTCCGACAGGGGAGGGATCAGGCTACACCTTC; CDR3 protein: CASSSPTGEGSGYTF
J gene: TRBJ1-2; D gene: .; clone size: .; V gene: TRBV6-2/TRBV6-3; CDR3 DNA: TGTGCCAGCAGCTATACAGGGCTGGGCTACACCTTC; CDR3 protein: CASSYTGLGYTF
J gene: TRBJ2-2; D gene: .; clone size: .; V gene: TRBV13; CDR3 DNA: TGTGCCAGCAGCACAGGGAAGAACACCGGGGAGCTGTTTTTT; CDR3 protein: CASSTGKNTGELFF